This T cell receptor beta chain is from a study of shared clonotypes between healthy human individuals. The V end was cut by 0 bases, the J end by 2 bases, with 13 bases between. Germline V CDR1 and CDR2: MNHEY, SVGAGI. This CDR3 region has 16 residues. CD45RO-negative CD8 cells positively selected for CCR7 made up the naive population, which excluded terminally differentiated effector memory CD45RA+ cells. The authors loaded 200 ng DNA, 30,000 to 35,000 T cell genomes, into sorted-subset replicate PCRs. TCRdb keeps only in-frame clones here, not all; method: immunoSEQ multiplex PCR. The sample yields 1.5 million to 2.5 million clones, less than 95% seen once.

The sequencing sample was made of naive CD8+ T cells sorted from blood. The receptor was isolated from a man aged 18 to 30 in good health. V and J are TRBV6-5 and TRBJ2-5; no firm D call. The CDR3 here is CASSYSAGELQETQYF. For the CDR3, the DNA is TGTGCCAGCAGTTACTCGGCAGGTGAACTTCAAGAGACCCAGTACTTC.